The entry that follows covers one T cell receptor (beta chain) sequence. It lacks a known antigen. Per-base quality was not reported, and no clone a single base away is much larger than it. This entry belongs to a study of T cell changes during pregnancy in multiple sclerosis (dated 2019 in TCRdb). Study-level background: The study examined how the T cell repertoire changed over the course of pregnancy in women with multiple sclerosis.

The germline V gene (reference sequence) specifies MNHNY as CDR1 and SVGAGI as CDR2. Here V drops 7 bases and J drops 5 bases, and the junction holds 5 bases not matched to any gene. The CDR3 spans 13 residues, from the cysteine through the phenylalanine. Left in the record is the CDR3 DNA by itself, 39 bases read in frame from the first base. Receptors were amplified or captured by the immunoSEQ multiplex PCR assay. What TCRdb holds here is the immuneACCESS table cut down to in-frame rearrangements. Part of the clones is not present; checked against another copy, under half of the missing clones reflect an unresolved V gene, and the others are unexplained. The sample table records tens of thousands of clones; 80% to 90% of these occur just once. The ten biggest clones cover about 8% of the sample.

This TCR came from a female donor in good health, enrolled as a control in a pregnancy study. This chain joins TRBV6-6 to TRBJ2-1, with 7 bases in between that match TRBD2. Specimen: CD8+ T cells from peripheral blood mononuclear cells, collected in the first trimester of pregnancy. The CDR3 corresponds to CASTPAGDNEQFF. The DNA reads TGTGCCAGCACTCCCGCGGGGGACAATGAGCAGTTCTTC.